This TCR beta chain was retrieved from a study of beta chain features in type 1 diabetes. Study-level points and caveats: A moderate, significant TCRB CDR3 shortening appeared in type 1 diabetes across four CD4+ subsets. Reads derived from cDNA could over-represent cells showing high TCR expression. Compared with healthy donors, patients appeared to share more similar naive, central memory and regulatory TCRB repertoires.

Of note for this clone: Its matching antigen is unknown.

Using CD45RO/CCR7/CD25/CD127/CD95/CD27, CD4+ naive, central memory, regulatory and stem cell-like memory cells were sorted. Expressed TCRB transcripts were sequenced because the isolated RNA had all been reverse transcribed beforehand. Sequenced by immunoSEQ multiplex PCR; TCRdb stores in-frame clones only, minus some. The data show roughly 340,000 clones, roughly 13% seen once. This TCR was recovered from a woman younger than 30 with type 1 diabetes. Sequenced material: naive CD4+ T cells from blood.

For the CDR3, the DNA is TGTGCCTGGAGTAGTAGGGGCACCGGGGAGCTGTTTTTT. Translated, it gives CAWSSRGTGELFF. The chain recombines TRBV30 with TRBJ2-2, with D perhaps TRBD1 (5 bases). Germline-derived CDR1 and CDR2 are GTSNPN and SVGIG (reference sequence). The CDR3 contains 13 residues. The V end was cut by 2 bases, the J end by 4 bases, with 8 bases between. Using reference TRBV30 and TRBJ2-2 for the parts outside the CDR3, the full variable domain is SQTIHQWPATLVQPVGSPLSLECTVEGTSNPNLYWYRQAAGRGLQLLFYSVGIGQISSEVPQNLSASRPQDRQFILSSKKLLLSDSGFYLCAWSSRGTGELFFGEGSRLTVL.